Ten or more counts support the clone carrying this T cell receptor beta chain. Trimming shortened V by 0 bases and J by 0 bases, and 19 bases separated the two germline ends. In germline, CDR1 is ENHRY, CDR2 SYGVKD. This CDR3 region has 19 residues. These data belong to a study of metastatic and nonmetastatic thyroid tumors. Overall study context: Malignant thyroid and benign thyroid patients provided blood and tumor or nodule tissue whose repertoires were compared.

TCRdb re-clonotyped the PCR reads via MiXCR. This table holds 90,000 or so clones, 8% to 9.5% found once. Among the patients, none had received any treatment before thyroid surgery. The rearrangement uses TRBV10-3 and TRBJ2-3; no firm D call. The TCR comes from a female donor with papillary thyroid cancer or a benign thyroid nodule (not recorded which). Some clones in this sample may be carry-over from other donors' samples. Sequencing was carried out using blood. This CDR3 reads CAISESGGQSARSTDTQYF. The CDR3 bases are TGTGCCATCAGTGAGTCCGGCGGTCAAAGCGCCCGTAGCACAGATACGCAGTATTTT.